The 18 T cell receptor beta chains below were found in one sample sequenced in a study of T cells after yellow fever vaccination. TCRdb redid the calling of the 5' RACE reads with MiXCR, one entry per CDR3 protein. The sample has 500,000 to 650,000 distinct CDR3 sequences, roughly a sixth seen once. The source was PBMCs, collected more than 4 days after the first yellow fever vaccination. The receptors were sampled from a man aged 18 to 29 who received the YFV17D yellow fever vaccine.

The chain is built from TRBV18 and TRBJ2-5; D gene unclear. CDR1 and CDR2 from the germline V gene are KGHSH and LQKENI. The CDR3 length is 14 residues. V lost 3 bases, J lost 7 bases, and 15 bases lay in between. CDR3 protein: CASSPDEWNWTQYF. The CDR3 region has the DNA TGTGCCAGCTCACCGGATGAGTGGAATTGGACCCAGTACTTC.

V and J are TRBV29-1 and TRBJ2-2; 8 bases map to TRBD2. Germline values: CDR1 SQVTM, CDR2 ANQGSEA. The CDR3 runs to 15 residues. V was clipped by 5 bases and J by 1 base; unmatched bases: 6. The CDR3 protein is CSVPGAGGNTGELFF. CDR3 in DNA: TGCAGCGTTCCTGGGGCGGGGGGGAACACCGGGGAGCTGTTTTTT.

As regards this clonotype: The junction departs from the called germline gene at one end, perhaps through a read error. The CDR3 loop reads CASSRDYRDYNEQFF. The CDR3 DNA is TGCGCCAGCAGCAGAGACTACCGGGACTACAATGAGCAGTTCTTC. V gene TRBV7-8 combines with J gene TRBJ2-1; D is possibly TRBD2 (5 bases). This CDR3 is 15 amino acids long. Germline CDR1 is SGHVS and CDR2 is FQNEAQ.

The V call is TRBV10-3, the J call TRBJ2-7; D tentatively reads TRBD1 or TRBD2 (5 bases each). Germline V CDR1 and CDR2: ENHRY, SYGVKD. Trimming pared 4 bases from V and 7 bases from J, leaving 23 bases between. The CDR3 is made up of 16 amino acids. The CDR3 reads CAISGRPRQSPGEQYF. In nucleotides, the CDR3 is TGTGCCATCAGTGGACGCCCCCGACAGTCCCCGGGGGAGCAGTACTTC.

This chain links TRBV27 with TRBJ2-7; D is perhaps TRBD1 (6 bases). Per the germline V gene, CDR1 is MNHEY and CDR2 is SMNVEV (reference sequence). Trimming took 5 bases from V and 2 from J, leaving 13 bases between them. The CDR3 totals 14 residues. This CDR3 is CASSRGTKTYEQYF. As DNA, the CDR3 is TGTGCCAGCAGTAGGGGGACAAAAACCTACGAGCAGTACTTC.

The chain's CDR3 is CASSQDLLDTGELFF. Here the CDR3 DNA reads TGTGCCAGCAGCCAAGATCTCCTTGACACCGGGGAGCTGTTTTTT. The rearrangement links TRBV4-2 to TRBJ2-2, with no clear D. V lost 0 bases and J 3 bases, leaving 8 bases between the germline ends. This CDR3 has 15 amino acids. Germline V gene data show CDR1 as LGHNA and CDR2 as YNFKEQ.

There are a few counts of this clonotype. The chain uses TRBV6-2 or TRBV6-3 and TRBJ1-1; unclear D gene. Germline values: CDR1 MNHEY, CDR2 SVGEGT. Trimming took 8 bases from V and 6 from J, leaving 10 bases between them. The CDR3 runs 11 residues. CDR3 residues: CASRMMAEAFF. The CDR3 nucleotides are TGTGCCAGCCGAATGATGGCTGAAGCTTTCTTT.

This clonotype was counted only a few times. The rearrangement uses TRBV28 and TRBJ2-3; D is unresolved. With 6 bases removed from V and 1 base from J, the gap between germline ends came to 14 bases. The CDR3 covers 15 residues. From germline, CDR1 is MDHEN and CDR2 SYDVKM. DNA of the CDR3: TGTGCCAGCAGCCTGACGAGAGGTGGCACAGATACGCAGTATTTT. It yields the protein CASSLTRGGTDTQYF.

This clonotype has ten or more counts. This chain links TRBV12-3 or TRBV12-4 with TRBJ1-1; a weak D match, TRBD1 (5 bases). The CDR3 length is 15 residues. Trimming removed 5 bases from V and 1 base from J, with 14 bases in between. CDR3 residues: CASSPHGASNTEAFF. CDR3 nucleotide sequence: TGTGCCAGCAGTCCCCACGGGGCCTCGAACACTGAAGCTTTCTTT.

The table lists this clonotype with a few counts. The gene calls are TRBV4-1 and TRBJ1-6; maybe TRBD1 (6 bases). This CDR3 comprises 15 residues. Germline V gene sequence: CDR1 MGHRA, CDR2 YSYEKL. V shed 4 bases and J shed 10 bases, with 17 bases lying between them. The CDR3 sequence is CASSPLGGAGSPLHF. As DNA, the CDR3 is TGCGCCAGCAGCCCCCTAGGGGGGGCGGGATCACCCCTCCACTTT.

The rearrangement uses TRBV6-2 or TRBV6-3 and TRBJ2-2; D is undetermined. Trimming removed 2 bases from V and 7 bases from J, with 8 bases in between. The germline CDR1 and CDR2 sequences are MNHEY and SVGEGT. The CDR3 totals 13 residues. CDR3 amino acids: CASSYMVGGELFF. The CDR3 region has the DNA TGTGCCAGCAGTTACATGGTTGGCGGGGAGCTGTTTTTT.

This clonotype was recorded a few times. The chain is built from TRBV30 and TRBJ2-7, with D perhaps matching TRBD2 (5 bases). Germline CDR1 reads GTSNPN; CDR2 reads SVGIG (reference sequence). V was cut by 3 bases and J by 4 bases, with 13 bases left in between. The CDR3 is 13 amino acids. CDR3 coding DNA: TGTGCCTGGAGCGGACTGAATGGATACGAGCAGTACTTC. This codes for CAWSGLNGYEQYF.

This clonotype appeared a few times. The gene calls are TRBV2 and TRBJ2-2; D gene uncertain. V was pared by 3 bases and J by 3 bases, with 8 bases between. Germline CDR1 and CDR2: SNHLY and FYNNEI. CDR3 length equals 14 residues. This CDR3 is CASSDDQYTGELFF. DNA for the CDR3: TGTGCCAGCAGTGACGATCAGTACACCGGGGAGCTGTTTTTT.

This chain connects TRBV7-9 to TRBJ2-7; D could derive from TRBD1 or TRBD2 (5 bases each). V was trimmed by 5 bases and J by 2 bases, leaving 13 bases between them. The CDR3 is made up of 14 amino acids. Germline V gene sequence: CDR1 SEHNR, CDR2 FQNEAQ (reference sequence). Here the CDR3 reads CASSRSGRAYEQYF. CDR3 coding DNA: TGTGCCAGCAGCAGGTCGGGACGGGCCTACGAGCAGTACTTC.

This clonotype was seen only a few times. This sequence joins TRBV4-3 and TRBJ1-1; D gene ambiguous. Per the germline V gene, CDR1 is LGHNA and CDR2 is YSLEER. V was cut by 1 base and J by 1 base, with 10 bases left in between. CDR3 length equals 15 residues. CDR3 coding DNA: TGCGCCAGCAGCCAAGGGTCCCGAAGGAACACTGAAGCTTTCTTT. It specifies CASSQGSRRNTEAFF.

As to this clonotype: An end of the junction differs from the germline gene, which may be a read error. The CDR3 DNA sequence: TGCGCCAGCAGGTTGGGGCCGGGAAACACCATATATTTT. It specifies CASRLGPGNTIYF. The chain is built from TRBV5-1 and TRBJ1-3; a weak D match, TRBD1 (5 bases). The CDR3 sequence is 13 residues long. Germline-derived CDR1 and CDR2 are SGHRS and YFSETQ. Variable domain in full (rest from reference TRBV5-1 and TRBJ1-3): KAGVTQTPRYLIKTRGQQVTLSCSPISGHRSVSWYQQTPGQGLQFLFEYFSETQRNKGNFPGRFSGRQFSNSRSEMNVSTLELGDSALYLCASRLGPGNTIYFGEGSWLTVV.

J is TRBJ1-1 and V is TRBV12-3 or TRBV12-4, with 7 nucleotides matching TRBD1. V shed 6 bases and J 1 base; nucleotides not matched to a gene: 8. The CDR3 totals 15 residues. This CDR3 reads CASRLGQLKNTEAFF. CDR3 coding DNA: TGTGCCAGCAGGCTGGGACAGCTCAAGAACACTGAAGCTTTCTTT.

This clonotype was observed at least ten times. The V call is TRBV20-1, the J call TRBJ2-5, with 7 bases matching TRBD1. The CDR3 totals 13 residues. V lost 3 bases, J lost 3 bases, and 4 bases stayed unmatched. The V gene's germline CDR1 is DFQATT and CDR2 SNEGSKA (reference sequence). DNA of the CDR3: TGCAGTGCTAGGGCCGGGACAGAAGAGACCCAGTACTTC. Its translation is CSARAGTEETQYF.